The source of this TCR beta chain is a study of cytomegalovirus exposure and HLA in healthy donors. Whole-study results and caveats: A list of more than 150 TCR beta chains associated with cytomegalovirus was given. Certain indistinguishable V segments, among them TRBV6-2 and TRBV6-3, were excluded. Segments of the TCR beta V type were, in most cases, productive about 87% or about 30% of the time in an earlier analysis.

PCR was performed using 60 Vbeta and 13 Jbeta primers. TCRdb's copy holds only in-frame clones and misses some; the assay was immunoSEQ multiplex PCR. The sample holds 210,000 or so clones, roughly 90% seen once. Concerning this clone: The antigen is undetermined.

This CDR3 has 14 residues. With 4 bases removed from V and 2 bases from J, the gap between germline ends came to 10 bases. Germline lookup yields CDR1 MNHNS and CDR2 SASEGT. The sequencing input was PBMCs. The receptor was isolated from a woman aged 18-29 years in good health and CMV-seronegative. The rearrangement uses TRBV6-1 and TRBJ2-3; TRBD2 is a possible D gene (6 bases). The CDR3 sequence is CASSAGLTTDTQYF. The CDR3 DNA reads TGTGCCAGCAGTGCAGGACTAACCACAGATACGCAGTATTTT.